What follows is one T cell receptor beta chain and its context. Germline V gene data show CDR1 as MDHEN and CDR2 as SYDVKM. This CDR3 has 13 amino acids. Deletions cut 3 bases from V and 3 bases from J, with 8 bases between. These data originate in a study of blood T cell repertoires in COVID-19. Study summary: Spain, Italy and the United States supplied samples that represented acute and convalescent COVID-19. T cells, B-cell-depleted T cells, or PBMCs provided the cDNA or gDNA that served as material.

How the authors handled the data: Reference gene primer amplification gave estimated nucleated cell counts. Clones were read by immunoSEQ multiplex PCR, and TCRdb kept only the in-frame ones, dropping some. V and J calls and clone size are given by that table; D and trimming were obtained from the DNA. The sample yields hundreds of thousands of clones, about four fifths seen once. The chain has TRBV28 and TRBJ1-2, with TRBD1 as a possible D gene (5 bases). This TCR derives from a woman of 80 years or more with acute or convalescent COVID-19. The specimen was peripheral blood. CDR3 nucleotides: TGTGCCAGCAGTTTCTCAGGGCACTATGGCTACACCTTC. It codes for CASSFSGHYGYTF.